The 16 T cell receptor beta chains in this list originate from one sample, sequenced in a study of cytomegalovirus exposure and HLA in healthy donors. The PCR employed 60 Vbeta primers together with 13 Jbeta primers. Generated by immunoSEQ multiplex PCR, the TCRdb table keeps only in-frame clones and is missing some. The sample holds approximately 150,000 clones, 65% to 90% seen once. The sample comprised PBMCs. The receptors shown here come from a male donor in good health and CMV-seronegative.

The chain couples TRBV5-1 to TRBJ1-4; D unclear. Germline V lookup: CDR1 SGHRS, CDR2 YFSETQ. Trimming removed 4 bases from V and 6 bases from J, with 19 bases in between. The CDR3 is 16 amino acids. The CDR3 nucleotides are TGCGCCAGCAGCGACGGGAAGGCTGATGGGGATGAAAAACTGTTTTTT. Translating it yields CASSDGKADGDEKLFF.

CDR3 nucleotide sequence: TGTGCCAGCAGCTACCGGGACAGGGTCGATGAGCAGTTCTTC. Amino acids: CASSYRDRVDEQFF. The chain joins TRBV7-9 to TRBJ2-1; 9 positions agree with TRBD1. The CDR3 sequence is 14 residues long. Germline CDR1 SEHNR, CDR2 FQNEAQ (reference sequence). J gave up 8 bases and V 4 bases, and 6 bases lay outside the gene matches.

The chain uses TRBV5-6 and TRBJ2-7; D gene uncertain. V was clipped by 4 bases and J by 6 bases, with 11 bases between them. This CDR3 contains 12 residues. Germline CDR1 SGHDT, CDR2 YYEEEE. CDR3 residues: CASSRVWSEQYF. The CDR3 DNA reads TGTGCCAGCAGCCGCGTTTGGAGCGAGCAGTACTTC.

The CDR3 coding sequence is TGTGCCAGCAGTCCCGGACAGGGGGCGGCCTCTGGGGCCAACGTCCTGACTTTC. The encoded protein is CASSPGQGAASGANVLTF. The chain recombines TRBV27 with TRBJ2-6; 11 nucleotides line up with TRBD1. Per the germline V gene, CDR1 is MNHEY and CDR2 is SMNVEV (reference sequence). CDR3 size: 18 residues. With V trimmed by 5 bases and J by 0 bases, 6 bases remained unmatched.

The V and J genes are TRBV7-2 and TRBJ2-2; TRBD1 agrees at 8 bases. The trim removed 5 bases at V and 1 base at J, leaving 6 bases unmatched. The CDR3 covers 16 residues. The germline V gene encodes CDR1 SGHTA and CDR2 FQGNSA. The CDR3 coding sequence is TGTGCCAGCAGCCCTAGACAGGGGATGAACACCGGGGAGCTGTTTTTT. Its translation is CASSPRQGMNTGELFF. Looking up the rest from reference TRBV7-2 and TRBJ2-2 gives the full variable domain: GAGVSQSPSNKVTEKGKDVELRCDPISGHTALYWYRQSLGQGLEFLIYFQGNSAPDKSGLPSDRFSAERTGGSVSTLTIQRTQQEDSAVYLCASSPRQGMNTGELFFGEGSRLTVL.

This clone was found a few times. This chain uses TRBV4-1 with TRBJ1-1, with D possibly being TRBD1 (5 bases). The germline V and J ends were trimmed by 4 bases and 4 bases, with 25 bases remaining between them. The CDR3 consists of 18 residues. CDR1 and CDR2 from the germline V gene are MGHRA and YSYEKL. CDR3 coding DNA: TGCGCCAGCAGCCGCTCCTTGGTACGGGGGGGTTTTGGCACTGAAGCTTTCTTT. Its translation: CASSRSLVRGGFGTEAFF.

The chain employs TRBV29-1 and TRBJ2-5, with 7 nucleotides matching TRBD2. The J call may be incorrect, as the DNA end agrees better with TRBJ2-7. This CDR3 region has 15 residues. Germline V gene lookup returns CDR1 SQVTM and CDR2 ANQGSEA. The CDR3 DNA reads TGCAGCGTTGAAACGCGGGGGACGCCCCTCTACGAGCAGTACTTC. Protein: CSVETRGTPLYEQYF.

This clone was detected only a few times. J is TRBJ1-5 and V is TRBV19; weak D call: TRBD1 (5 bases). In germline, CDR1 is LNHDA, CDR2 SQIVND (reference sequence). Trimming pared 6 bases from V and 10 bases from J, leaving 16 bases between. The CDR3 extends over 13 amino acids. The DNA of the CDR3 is TGTGCCAGTAGAGCGGGGACCGGGAGCCCCCAGCATTTT. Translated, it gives CASRAGTGSPQHF.

DNA of the CDR3: TGTGCCAGTAGTATAGAGGAGCGGGGCGGAGATACGCAGTATTTT. It specifies CASSIEERGGDTQYF. V usage is TRBV19 and J usage is TRBJ2-3; 7 bases line up with TRBD2. The CDR3 runs 15 residues. V shed 0 bases and J 5 bases; nucleotides not matched to a gene: 5. Germline-derived CDR1 and CDR2 are LNHDA and SQIVND (reference sequence).

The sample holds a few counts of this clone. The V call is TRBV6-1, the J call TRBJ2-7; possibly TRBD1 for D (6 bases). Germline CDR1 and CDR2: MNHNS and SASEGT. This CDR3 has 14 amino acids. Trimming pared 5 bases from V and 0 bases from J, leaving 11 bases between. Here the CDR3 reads CASSTTGSSYEQYF. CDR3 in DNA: TGTGCCAGCAGTACTACAGGGAGCTCCTACGAGCAGTACTTC.

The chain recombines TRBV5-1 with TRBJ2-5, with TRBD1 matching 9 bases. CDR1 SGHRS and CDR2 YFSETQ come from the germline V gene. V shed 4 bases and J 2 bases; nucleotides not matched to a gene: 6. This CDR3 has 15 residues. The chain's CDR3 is CASSAQGAGQETQYF. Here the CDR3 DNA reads TGCGCCAGCAGCGCACAGGGGGCGGGTCAAGAGACCCAGTACTTC.

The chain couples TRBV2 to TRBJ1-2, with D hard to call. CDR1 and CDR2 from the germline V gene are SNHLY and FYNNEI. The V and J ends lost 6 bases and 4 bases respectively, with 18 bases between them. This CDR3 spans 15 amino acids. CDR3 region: CASSETRGRSYGYTF. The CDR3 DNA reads TGTGCCAGCAGCGAAACCCGGGGTAGAAGCTATGGCTACACCTTC.

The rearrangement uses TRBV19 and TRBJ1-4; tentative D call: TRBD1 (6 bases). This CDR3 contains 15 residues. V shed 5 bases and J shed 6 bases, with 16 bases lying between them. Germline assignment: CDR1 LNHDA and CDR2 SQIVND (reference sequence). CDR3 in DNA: TGTGCCAGTAGTGCACCTGGACAGAATTATGAAAAACTGTTTTTT. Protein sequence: CASSAPGQNYEKLFF.

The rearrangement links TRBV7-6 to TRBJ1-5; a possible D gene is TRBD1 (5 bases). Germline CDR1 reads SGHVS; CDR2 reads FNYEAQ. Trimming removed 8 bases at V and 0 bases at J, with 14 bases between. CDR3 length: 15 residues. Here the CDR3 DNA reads TGTGCCAGCTTAAGTGGGGGGTATAGCAATCAGCCCCAGCATTTT. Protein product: CASLSGGYSNQPQHF.

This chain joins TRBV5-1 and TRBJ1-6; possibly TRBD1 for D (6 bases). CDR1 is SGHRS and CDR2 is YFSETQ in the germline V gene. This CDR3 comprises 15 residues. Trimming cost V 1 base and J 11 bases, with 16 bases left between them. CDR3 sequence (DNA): TGCGCCAGCAGCTTGAGTCCTGGGGGCGAGACACCCCTCCACTTT. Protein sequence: CASSLSPGGETPLHF.

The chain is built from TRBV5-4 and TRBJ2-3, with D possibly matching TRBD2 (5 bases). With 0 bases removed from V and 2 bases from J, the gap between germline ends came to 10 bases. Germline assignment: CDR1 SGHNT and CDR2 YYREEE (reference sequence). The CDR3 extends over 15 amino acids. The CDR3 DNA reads TGTGCCAGCAGCTTGGCGGCGGGTCACACAGATACGCAGTATTTT. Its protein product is CASSLAAGHTDTQYF.